A single sample gave rise to the 6 T cell receptor beta chains below, sequenced in a study of monozygotic twins with inflammatory bowel disease (dated by TCRdb to between 2018 and 2021). Library preparation was by 5' RACE. The instrument given in TCRdb is Illumina HiSeq 2500. Each CDR3 protein sequence appears as one entry after TCRdb reprocessed the reads, and no DNA is included. The sample table on file contains approximately 400,000 distinct CDR3 sequences. 2.4% of the sample is held by the ten biggest clonotypes. Source material: blood. These TCRs come from a human donor with ulcerative colitis or Crohn's disease, or a healthy co-twin of an affected twin (not recorded which).

The chain uses TRBV12-3 or TRBV12-4 and TRBJ2-3; lacking DNA, the TRBD2 call made by TCRdb goes unchecked. There are 17 residues in the CDR3. CDR3 region: CASSPQPSGRGADTQYF.

This chain connects TRBV5-1 to TRBJ1-1; the D call of TRBD1 rests on TCRdb alone, since no DNA is present to check it. This CDR3 has 15 residues. Germline-derived CDR1 and CDR2 are SGHRS and YFSETQ. The CDR3 sequence is CASSLRQGAGAEAFF.

This chain connects TRBV27 to TRBJ1-3; no DNA is available, so the TRBD1 call from TCRdb remains unchecked. This CDR3 is built from 15 residues. CDR1 is MNHEY, CDR2 SMNVEV, per germline (reference sequence). CDR3 residues: CASSSQGAGGNTIYF.

The rearrangement links TRBV5-1 to TRBJ2-5. The CDR3 consists of 13 residues. Germline assignment: CDR1 SGHRS and CDR2 YFSETQ. This CDR3 reads CASSLVLTETQYF.

The chain carries TRBV12-3 or TRBV12-4 and TRBJ1-5. The CDR3 runs to 16 residues. This CDR3 reads CASSLWVGMGNQPQHF.

The genes are TRBV30 and TRBJ1-1; the D call of TRBD1 rests on TCRdb alone, since no DNA is present to check it. Germline V gene sequence: CDR1 GTSNPN, CDR2 SVGIG (reference sequence). The CDR3 loop spans 13 amino acids. CDR3 in amino acids: CAWRGTGTDEAFF.